The T cell receptor (beta chain) under discussion was sequenced for a study of T cells in Graves' hyperthyroidism and ophthalmopathy. On the study more broadly: Peripheral blood was obtained at initial diagnosis, preceding any treatment.

RNA transcripts were the template for amplifying TCR beta CDR3 regions. When the TCR CDR3 underwent first-round RT-PCR, the HTBI primer set was used. In TCRdb, the multiplex PCR reads were re-called with MiXCR into one record per CDR3 protein. The sample includes some 740,000 distinct CDR3 sequences, about 14% of them seen just once. This CDR3 is 13 amino acids long. Per the germline V gene, CDR1 is SGHDT and CDR2 is YYEEEE. V was clipped by 0 bases and J by 8 bases, with 11 bases between them. This clonotype was obtained from a woman under 30 with Graves' hyperthyroidism. V gene TRBV5-6 combines with J gene TRBJ1-2; D uncertain. The sequencing input was blood. The DNA of the CDR3 is TGTGCCAGCAGCTTGGAAAGGCGAGGGGGCTACACCTTC. As protein: CASSLERRGGYTF.